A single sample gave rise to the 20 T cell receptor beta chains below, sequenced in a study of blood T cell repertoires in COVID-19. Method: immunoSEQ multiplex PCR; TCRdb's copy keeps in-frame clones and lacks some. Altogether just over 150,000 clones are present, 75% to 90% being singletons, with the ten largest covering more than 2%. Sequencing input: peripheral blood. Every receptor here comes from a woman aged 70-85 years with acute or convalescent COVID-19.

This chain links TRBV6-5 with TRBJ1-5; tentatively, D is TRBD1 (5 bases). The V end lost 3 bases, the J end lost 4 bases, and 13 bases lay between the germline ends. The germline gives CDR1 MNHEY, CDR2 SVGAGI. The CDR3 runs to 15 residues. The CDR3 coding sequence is TGTGCCAGCAGTTATACGGCAGGGCTGAATCAGCCCCAGCATTTT. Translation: CASSYTAGLNQPQHF.

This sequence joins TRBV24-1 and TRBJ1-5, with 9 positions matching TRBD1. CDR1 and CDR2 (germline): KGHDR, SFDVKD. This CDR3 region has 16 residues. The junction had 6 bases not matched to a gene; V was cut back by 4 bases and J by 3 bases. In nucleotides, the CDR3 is TGTGCCACCAGTGACGCCGGGACAGGGAACAATCAGCCCCAGCATTTT. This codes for CATSDAGTGNNQPQHF.

The CDR3 loop reads CASSFEAGELFF. The CDR3 region has the DNA TGTGCCAGCAGTTTTGAGGCCGGGGAGCTGTTTTTT. The chain couples TRBV28 to TRBJ2-2; D gene unclear. V was shortened by 3 bases and J by 6 bases, with 5 bases between the two germline ends. The length of the CDR3 is 12 residues. Germline V gives CDR1 MDHEN, CDR2 SYDVKM. The full variable domain, with the rest looked up from reference TRBV28 and TRBJ2-2, is DVKVTQSSRYLVKRTGEKVFLECVQDMDHENMFWYRQDPGLGLRLIYFSYDVKMKEKGDIPEGYSVSREKKERFSLILESASTNQTSMYLCASSFEAGELFFGEGSRLTVL.

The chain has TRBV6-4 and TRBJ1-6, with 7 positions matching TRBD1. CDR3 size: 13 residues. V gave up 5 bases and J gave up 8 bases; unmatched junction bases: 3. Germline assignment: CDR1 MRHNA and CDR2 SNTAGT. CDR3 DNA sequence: TGTGCCAGCAGTTGGGACAGAGATTCACCCCTCCACTTT. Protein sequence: CASSWDRDSPLHF.

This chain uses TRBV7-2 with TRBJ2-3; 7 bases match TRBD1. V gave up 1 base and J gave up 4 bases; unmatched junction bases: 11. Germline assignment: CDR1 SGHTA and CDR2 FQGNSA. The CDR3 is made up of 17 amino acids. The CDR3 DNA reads TGTGCCAGCAGCTTAGTACCTTCAGGGGGAGTGGCAGATACGCAGTATTTT. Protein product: CASSLVPSGGVADTQYF.

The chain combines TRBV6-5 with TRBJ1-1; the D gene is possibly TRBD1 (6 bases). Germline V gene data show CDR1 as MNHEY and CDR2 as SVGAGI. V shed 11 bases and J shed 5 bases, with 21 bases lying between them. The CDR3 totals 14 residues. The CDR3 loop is CAGGGQGSVTEAFF. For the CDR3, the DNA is TGTGCCGGGGGGGGGCAAGGATCGGTTACTGAAGCTTTCTTT.

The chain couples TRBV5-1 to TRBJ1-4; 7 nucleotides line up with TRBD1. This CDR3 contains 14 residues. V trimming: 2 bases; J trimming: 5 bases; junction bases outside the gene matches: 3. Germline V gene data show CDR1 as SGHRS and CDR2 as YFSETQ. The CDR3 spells CASSLQGPNEKLFF. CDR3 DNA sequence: TGCGCCAGCAGCTTACAGGGGCCAAATGAAAAACTGTTTTTT.

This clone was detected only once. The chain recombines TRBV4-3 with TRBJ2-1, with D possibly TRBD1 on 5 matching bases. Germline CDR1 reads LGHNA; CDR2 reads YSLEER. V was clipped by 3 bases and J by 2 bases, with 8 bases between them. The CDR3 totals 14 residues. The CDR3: CASSHSDTYNEQFF. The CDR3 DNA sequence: TGCGCCAGCAGCCACTCGGACACCTACAATGAGCAGTTCTTC.

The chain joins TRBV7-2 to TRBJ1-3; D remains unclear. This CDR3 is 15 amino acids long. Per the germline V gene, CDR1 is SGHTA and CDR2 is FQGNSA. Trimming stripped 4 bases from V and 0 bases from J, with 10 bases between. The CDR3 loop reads CASSSDYSSGNTIYF. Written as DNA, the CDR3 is TGTGCCAGCAGCTCCGACTACAGCTCTGGAAACACCATATATTTT.

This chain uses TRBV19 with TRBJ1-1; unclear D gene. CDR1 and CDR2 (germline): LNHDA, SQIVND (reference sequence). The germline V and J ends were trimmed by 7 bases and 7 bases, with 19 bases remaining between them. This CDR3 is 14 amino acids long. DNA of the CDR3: TGTGCCAGTACTCGAGGTGGCCACGGGGATGAAGCTTTCTTT. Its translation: CASTRGGHGDEAFF.

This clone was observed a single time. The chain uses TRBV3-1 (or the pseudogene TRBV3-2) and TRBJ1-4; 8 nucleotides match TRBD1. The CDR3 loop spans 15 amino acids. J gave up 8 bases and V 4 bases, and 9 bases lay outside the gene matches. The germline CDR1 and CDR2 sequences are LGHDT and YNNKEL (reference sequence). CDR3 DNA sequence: TGTGCCAGCAGCCCAGGACAGGGACTTTGGGAAAAACTGTTTTTT. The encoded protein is CASSPGQGLWEKLFF.

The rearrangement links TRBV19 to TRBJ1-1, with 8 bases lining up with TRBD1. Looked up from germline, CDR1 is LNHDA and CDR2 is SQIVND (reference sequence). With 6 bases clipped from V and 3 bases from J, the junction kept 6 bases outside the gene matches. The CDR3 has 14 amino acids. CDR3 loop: CASRRTGRDTEAFF. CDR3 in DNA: TGTGCCAGTAGAAGGACAGGGAGGGACACTGAAGCTTTCTTT.

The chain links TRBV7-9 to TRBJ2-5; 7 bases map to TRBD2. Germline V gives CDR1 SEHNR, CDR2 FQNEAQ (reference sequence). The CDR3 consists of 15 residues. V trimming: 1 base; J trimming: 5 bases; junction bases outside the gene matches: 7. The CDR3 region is CASSLEGLRKETQYF. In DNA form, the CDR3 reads TGTGCCAGCAGCTTAGAGGGACTACGGAAGGAGACCCAGTACTTC.

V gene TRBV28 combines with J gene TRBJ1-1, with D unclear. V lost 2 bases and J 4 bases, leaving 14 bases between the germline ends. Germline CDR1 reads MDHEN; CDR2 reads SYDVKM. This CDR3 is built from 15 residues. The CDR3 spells CASSLPNVRGTEAFF. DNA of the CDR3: TGTGCCAGCAGTTTACCGAATGTTAGAGGCACTGAAGCTTTCTTT. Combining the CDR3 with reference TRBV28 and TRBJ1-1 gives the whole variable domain DVKVTQSSRYLVKRTGEKVFLECVQDMDHENMFWYRQDPGLGLRLIYFSYDVKMKEKGDIPEGYSVSREKKERFSLILESASTNQTSMYLCASSLPNVRGTEAFFGQGTRLTVV.

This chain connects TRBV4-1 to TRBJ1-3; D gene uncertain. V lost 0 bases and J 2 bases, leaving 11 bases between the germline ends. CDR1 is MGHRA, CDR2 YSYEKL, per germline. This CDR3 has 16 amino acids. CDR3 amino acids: CASSQDSGNPGNTIYF. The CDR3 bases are TGCGCCAGCAGCCAAGATTCGGGGAACCCTGGAAACACCATATATTTT.

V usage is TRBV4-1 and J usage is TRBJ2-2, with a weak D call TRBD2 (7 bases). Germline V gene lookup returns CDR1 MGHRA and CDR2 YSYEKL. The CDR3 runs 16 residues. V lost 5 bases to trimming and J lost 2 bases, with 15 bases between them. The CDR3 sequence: CASSDLAGANTGELFF. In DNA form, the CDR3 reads TGCGCCAGCAGCGATTTGGCGGGGGCAAACACCGGGGAGCTGTTTTTT.

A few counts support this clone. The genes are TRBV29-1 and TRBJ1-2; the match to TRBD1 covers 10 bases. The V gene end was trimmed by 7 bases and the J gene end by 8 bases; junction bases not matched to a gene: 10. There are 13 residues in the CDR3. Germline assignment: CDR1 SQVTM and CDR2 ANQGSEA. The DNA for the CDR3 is TGCAGCGGAACTTCGGGACAGGGGTACGGCTACACCTTC. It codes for CSGTSGQGYGYTF.

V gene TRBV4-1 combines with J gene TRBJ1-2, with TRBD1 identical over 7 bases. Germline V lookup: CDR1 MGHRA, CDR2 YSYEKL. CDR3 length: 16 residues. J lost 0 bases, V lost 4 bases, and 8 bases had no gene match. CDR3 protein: CASSREIQGANYGYTF. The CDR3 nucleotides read TGCGCCAGCAGCCGAGAAATTCAGGGGGCTAACTATGGCTACACCTTC.

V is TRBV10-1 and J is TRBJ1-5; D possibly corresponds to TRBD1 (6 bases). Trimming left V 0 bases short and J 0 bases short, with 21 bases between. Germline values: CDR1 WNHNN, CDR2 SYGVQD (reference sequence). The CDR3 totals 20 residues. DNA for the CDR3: TGCGCCAGCAGTGAGTCGAATGTTAACAGGGAAATCTATAGCAATCAGCCCCAGCATTTT. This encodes CASSESNVNREIYSNQPQHF.

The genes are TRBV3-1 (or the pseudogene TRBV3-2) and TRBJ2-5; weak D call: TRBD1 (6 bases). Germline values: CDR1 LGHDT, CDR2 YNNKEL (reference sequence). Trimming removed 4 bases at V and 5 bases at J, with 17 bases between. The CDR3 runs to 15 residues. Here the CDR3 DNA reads TGTGCCAGCAGCCGAAAACAGGGCCTCGGCGAGACCCAGTACTTC. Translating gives CASSRKQGLGETQYF.